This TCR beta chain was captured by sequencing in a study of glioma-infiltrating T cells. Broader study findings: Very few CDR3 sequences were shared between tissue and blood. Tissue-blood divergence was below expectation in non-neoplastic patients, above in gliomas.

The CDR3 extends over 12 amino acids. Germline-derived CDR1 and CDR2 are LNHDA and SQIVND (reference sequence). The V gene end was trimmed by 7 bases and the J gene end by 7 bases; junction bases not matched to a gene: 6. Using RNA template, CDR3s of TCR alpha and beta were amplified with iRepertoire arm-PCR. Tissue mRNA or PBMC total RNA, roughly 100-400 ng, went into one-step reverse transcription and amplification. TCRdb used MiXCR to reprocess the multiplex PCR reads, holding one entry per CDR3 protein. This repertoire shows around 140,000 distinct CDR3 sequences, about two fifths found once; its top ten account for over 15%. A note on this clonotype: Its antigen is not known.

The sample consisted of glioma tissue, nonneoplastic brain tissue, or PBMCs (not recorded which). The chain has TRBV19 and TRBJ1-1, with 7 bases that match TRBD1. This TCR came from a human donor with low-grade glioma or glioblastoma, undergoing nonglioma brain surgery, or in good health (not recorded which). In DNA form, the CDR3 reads TGTGCCAGTAAAGCGCAGGGGGGTGAAGCTTTCTTT. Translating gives CASKAQGGEAFF.